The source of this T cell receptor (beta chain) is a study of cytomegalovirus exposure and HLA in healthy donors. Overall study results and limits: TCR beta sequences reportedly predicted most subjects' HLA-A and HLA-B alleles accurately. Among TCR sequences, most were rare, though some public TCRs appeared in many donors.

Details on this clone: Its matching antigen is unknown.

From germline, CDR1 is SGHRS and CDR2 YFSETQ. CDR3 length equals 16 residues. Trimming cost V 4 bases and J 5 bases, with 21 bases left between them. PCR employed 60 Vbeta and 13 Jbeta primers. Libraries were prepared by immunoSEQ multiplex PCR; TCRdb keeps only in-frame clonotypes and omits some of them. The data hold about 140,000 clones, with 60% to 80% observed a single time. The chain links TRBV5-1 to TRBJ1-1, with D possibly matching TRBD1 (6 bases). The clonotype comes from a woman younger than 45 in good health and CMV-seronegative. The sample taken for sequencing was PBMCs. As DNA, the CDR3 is TGCGCCAGCAGCCTTTGGGGGCGCGGTGGCAAAACTGAAGCTTTCTTT. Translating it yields CASSLWGRGGKTEAFF.